This T cell receptor beta chain was profiled in a study of control samples from healthy donors and cancer patients. V shed 8 bases and J shed 5 bases, with 19 bases lying between them. The CDR3 runs 14 residues. CDR1 is SGHNT, CDR2 YYREEE, per germline (reference sequence). Assay: immunoSEQ multiplex PCR; the TCRdb copy retains only in-frame clones and omits some. The sample shows over 100,000 clones, roughly 92% of them seen only once. The V and J genes are TRBV5-4 and TRBJ2-5; TRBD1 or TRBD2 may be the D gene (6 bases each). The receptor was isolated from a young man in good health. Sequences were obtained from blood. CDR3: CARSSWGAGETQYF. The CDR3 DNA is TGTGCCAGATCTTCGTGGGGGGCCGGGGAGACCCAGTACTTC.